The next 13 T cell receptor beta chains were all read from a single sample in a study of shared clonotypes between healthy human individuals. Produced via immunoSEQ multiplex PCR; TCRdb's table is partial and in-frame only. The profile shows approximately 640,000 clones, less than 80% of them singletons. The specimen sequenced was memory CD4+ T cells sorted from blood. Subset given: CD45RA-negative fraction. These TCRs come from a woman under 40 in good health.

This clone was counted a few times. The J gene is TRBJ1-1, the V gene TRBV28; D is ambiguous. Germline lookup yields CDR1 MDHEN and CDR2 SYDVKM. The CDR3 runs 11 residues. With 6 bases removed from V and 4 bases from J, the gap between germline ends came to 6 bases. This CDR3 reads CASSPGTEAFF. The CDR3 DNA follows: TGTGCCAGCAGCCCCGGCACTGAAGCTTTCTTT.

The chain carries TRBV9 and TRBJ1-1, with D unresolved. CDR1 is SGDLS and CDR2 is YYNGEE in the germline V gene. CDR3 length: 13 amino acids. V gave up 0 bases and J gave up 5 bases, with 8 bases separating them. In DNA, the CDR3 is TGTGCCAGCAGCGTAGGTCTGAGAACTGAAGCTTTCTTT. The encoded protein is CASSVGLRTEAFF.

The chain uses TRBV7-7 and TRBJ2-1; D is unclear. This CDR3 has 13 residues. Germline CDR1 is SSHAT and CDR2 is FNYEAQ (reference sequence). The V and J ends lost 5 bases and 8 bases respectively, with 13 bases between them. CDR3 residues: CASSLSEADEQFF. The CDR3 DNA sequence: TGTGCCAGCAGCCTAAGTGAGGCGGATGAGCAGTTCTTC.

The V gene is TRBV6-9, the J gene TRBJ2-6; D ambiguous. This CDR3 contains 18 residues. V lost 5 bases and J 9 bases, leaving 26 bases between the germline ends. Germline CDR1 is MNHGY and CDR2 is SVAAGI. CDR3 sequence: CASSGLQPYDKSGNVLTF. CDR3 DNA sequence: TGTGCCAGCAGTGGCCTGCAGCCTTACGACAAGTCGGGCAACGTCCTGACTTTC.

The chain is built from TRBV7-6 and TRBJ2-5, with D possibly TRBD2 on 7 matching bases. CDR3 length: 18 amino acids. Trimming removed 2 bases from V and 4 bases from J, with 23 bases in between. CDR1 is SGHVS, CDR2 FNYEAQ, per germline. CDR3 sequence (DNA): TGTGCCAGCAGCTTAAGTTCTCGGGGGGCCCGCAGGGGAGAGACCCAGTACTTC. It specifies CASSLSSRGARRGETQYF.

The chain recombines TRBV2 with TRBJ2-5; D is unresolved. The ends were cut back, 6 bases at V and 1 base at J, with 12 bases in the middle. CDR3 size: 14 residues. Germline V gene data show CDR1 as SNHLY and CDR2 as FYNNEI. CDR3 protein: CASSVVSGQETQYF. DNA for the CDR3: TGTGCCAGCAGCGTCGTTAGTGGCCAAGAGACCCAGTACTTC.

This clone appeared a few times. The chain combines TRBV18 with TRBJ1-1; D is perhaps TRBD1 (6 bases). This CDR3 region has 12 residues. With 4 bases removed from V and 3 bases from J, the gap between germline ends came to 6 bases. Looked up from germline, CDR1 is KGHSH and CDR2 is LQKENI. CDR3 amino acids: CASSQGDTEAFF. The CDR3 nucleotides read TGTGCCAGCTCACAGGGGGACACTGAAGCTTTCTTT.

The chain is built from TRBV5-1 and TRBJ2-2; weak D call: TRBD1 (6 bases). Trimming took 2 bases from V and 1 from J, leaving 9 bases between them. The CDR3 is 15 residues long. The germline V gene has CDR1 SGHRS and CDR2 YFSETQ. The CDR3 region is CASSFQGQNTGELFF. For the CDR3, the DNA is TGCGCCAGCAGCTTCCAGGGGCAGAACACCGGGGAGCTGTTTTTT.

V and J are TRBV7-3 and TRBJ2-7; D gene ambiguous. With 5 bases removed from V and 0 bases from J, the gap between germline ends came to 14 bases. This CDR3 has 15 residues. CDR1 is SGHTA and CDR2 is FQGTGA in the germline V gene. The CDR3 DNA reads TGTGCCAGCAGCCCCGGGCTCCTAAGCTCCTACGAGCAGTACTTC. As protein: CASSPGLLSSYEQYF.

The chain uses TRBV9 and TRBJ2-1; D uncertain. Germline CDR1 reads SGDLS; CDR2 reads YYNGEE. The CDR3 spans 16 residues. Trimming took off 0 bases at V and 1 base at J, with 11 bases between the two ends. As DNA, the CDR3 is TGTGCCAGCAGCGTAGTACCAATACTTTCCTACAATGAGCAGTTCTTC. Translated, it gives CASSVVPILSYNEQFF.

CDR3 residues: CARSLGLMEELFF. The CDR3 DNA reads as TGTGCCAGAAGCCTGGGACTGATGGAGGAGCTGTTTTTT. This chain joins TRBV5-3 and TRBJ2-2; TRBD2 is a possible D gene (6 bases). TRBV5-3 carries the ORF label, with uncertain function. The CDR3 has 13 residues. V dropped 4 bases and J dropped 10 bases, with 14 bases sitting between them.

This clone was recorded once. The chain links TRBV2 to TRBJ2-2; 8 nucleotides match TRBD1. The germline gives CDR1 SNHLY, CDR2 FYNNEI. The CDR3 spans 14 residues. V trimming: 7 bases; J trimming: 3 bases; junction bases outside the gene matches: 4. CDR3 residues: CASKTGDYTGELFF. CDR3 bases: TGTGCCAGCAAGACAGGGGACTACACCGGGGAGCTGTTTTTT.

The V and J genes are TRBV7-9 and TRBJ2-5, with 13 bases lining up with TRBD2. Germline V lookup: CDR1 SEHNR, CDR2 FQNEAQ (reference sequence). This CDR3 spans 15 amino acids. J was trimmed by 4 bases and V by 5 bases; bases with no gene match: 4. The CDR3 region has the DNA TGTGCCAGCAGCGCTCGGACTAGCGGGAGAGAGACCCAGTACTTC. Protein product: CASSARTSGRETQYF.